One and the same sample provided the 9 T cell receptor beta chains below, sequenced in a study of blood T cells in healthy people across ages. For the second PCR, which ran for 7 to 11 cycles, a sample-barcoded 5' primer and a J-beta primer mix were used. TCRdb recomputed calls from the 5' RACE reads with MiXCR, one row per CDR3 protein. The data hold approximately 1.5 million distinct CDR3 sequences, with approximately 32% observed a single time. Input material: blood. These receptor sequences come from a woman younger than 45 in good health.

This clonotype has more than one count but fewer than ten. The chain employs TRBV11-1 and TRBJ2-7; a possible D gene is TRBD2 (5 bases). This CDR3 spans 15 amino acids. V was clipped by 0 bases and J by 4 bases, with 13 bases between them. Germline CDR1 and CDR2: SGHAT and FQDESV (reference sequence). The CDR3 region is CASSLARGESYEQYF. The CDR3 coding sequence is TGTGCCAGCAGCTTAGCCCGGGGTGAATCTTACGAGCAGTACTTC.

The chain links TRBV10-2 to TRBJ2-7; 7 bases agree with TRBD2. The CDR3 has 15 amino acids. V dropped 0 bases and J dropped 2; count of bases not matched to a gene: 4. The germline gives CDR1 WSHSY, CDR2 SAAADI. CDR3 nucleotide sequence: TGCGCCAGCAGTGAGTCAAGCGGGGCCCCCTACGAGCAGTACTTC. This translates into CASSESSGAPYEQYF.

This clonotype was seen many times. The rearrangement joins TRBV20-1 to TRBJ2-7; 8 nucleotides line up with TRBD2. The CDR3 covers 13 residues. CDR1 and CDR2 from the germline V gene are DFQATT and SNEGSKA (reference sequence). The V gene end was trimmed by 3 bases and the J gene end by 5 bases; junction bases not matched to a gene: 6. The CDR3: CSASYSGNHEQYF. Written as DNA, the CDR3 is TGCAGTGCTAGCTATAGCGGGAACCACGAGCAGTACTTC.

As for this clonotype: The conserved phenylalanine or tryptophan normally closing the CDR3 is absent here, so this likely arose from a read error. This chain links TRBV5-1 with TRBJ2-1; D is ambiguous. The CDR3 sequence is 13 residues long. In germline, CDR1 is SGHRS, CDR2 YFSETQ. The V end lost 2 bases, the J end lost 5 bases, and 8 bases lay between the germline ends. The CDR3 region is CASSFGGNNEQFL. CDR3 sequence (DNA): TGCGCCAGCAGCTTCGGTGGAAACAATGAGCAGTTCCTC.

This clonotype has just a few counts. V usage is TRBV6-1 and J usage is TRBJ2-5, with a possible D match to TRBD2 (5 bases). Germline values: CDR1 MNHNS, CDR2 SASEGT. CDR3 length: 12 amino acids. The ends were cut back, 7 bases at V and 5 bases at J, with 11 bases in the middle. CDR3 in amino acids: CASIGVLETQYF. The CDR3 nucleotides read TGTGCCAGCATCGGGGTACTTGAGACCCAGTACTTC.

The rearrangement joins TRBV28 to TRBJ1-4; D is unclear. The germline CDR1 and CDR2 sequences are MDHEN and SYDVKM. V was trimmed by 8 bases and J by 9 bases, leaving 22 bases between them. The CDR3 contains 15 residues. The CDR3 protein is CASLALGRRSQKLFF. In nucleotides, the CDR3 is TGTGCCAGCCTCGCCCTAGGGAGGAGGAGTCAAAAACTGTTTTTT.

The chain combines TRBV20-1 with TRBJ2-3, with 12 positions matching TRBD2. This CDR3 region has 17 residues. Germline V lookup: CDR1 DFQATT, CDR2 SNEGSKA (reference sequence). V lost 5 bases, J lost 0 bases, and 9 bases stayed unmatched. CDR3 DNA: TGCAGTGCTGGGTCTAGCGGGGGGGTATCGAGCACAGATACGCAGTATTTT. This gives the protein CSAGSSGGVSSTDTQYF.

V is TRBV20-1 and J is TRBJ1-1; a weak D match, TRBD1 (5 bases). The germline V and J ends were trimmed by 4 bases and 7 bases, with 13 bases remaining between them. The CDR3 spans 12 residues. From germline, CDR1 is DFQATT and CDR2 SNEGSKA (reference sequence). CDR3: CSATGRIFEAFF. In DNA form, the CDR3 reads TGCAGTGCTACAGGGCGCATCTTTGAAGCTTTCTTT.

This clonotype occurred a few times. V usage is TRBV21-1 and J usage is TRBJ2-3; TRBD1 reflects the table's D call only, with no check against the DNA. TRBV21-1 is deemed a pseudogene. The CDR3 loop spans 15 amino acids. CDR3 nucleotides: TGTGCCAGCAGCAACCGGGACAGCCTCACAGATACGCAGTATTTT. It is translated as CASSNRDSLTDTQYF.